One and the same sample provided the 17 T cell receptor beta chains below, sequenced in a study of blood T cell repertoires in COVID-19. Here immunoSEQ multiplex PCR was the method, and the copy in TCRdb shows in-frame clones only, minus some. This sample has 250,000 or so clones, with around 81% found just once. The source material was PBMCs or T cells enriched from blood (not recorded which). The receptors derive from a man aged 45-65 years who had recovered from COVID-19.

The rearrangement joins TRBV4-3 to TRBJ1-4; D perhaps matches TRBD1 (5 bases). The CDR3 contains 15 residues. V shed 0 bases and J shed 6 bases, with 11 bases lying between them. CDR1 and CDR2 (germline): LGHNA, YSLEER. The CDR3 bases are TGCGCCAGCAGCCAAGATTTGACAGCCTATGAAAAACTGTTTTTT. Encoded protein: CASSQDLTAYEKLFF.

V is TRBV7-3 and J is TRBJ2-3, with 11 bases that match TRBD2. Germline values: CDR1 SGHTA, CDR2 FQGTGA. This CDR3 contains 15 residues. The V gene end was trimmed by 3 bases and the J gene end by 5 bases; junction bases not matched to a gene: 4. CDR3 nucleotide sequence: TGTGCCAGCAGCTTTAGCGGGGGGGCCAAAGATACGCAGTATTTT. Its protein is CASSFSGGAKDTQYF.

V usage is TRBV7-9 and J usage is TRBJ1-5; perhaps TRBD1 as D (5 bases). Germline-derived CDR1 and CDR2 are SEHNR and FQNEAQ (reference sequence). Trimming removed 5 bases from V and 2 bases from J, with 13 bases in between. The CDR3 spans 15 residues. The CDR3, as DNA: TGTGCCAGCAGCCACGGGGGAAACGGCAATCAGCCCCAGCATTTT. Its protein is CASSHGGNGNQPQHF.

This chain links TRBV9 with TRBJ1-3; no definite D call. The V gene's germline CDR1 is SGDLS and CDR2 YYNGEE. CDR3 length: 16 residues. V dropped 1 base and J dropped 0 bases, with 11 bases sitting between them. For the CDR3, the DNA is TGTGCCAGCAGCGTATGGGGAGGTATCTCTGGAAACACCATATATTTT. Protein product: CASSVWGGISGNTIYF.

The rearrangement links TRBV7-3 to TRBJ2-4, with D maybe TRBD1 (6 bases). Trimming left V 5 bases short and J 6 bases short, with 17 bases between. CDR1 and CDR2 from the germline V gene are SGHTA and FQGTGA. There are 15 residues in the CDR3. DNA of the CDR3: TGTGCCAGCAGCCCGGTGGGGGCCGTGGGAAACATTCAGTACTTC. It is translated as CASSPVGAVGNIQYF.

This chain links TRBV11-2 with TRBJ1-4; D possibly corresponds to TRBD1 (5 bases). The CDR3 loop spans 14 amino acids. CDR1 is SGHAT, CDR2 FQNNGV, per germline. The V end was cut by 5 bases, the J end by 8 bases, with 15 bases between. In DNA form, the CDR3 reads TGTGCCAGCAGCCCCCGCGGGGCCAAGGAAAAACTGTTTTTT. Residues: CASSPRGAKEKLFF.

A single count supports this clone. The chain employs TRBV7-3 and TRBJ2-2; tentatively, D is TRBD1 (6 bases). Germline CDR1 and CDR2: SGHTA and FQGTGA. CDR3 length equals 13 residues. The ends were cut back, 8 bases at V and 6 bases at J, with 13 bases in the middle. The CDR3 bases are TGTGCCAGCTCATGGGGGCCGCCCGGGGAGCTGTTTTTT. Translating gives CASSWGPPGELFF.

The CDR3 DNA reads TGCGCCAGCAGCCAAGAAGAGGTGCCTTATCAGCCCCAGCATTTT. Its protein is CASSQEEVPYQPQHF. The chain carries TRBV4-1 and TRBJ1-5; D is ambiguous. The CDR3 covers 15 residues. Germline V gene data show CDR1 as MGHRA and CDR2 as YSYEKL. V was cut by 0 bases and J by 5 bases, with 11 bases left in between.

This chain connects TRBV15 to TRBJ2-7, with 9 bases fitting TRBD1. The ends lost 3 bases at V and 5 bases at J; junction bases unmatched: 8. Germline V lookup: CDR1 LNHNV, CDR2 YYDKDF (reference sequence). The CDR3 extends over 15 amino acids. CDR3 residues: CATSSAGTGTDEQYF. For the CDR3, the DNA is TGTGCCACCAGCAGTGCCGGGACAGGGACCGACGAGCAGTACTTC.

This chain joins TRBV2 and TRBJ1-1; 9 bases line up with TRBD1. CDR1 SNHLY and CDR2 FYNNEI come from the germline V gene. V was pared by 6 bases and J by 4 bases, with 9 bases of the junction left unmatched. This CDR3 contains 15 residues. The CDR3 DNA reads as TGTGCCAGCAGCCTTTACGGGACAGGGTCCACTGAAGCTTTCTTT. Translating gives CASSLYGTGSTEAFF.

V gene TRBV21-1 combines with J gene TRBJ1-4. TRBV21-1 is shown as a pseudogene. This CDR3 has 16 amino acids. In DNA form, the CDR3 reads TGTGCCAGCAGCAGGGTTAACGAGGCAACTAATGAAAAACTGTTTTTT. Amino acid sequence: CASSRVNEATNEKLFF.

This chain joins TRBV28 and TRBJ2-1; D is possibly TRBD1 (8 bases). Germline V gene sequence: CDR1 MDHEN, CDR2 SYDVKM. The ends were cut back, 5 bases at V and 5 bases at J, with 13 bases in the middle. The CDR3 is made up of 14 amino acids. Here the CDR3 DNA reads TGTGCCAGCAGTAAAACAGGGGGGGACAATGAGCAGTTCTTC. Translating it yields CASSKTGGDNEQFF.

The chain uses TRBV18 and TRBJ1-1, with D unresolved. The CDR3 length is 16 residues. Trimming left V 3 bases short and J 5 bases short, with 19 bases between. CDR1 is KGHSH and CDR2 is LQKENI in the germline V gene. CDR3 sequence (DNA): TGTGCCAGCTCACCTCCCCGGACGTTGGGAGTTACTGAAGCTTTCTTT. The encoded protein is CASSPPRTLGVTEAFF. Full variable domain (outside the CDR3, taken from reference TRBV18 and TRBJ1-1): NAGVMQNPRHLVRRRGQEARLRCSPMKGHSHVYWYRQLPEEGLKFMVYLQKENIIDESGMPKERFSAEFPKEGPSILRIQQVVRGDSAAYFCASSPPRTLGVTEAFFGQGTRLTVV.

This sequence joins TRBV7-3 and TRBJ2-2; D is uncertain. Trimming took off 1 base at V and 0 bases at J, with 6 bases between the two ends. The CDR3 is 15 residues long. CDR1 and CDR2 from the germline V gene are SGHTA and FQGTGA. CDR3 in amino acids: CASSLIAANTGELFF. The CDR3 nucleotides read TGTGCCAGCAGCTTAATAGCAGCGAACACCGGGGAGCTGTTTTTT. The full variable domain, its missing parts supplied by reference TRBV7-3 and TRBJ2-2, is GAGVSQTPSNKVTEKGKYVELRCDPISGHTALYWYRQSLGQGPEFLIYFQGTGAADDSGLPNDRFFAVRPEGSVSTLKIQRTERGDSAVYLCASSLIAANTGELFFGEGSRLTVL.

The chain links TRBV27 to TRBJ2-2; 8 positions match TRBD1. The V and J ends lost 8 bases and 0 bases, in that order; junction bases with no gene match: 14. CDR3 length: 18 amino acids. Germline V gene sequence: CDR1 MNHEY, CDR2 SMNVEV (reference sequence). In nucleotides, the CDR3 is TGTGCCAGCCCCTGGAACCACCGACAGGGGTCGAACACCGGGGAGCTGTTTTTT. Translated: CASPWNHRQGSNTGELFF.

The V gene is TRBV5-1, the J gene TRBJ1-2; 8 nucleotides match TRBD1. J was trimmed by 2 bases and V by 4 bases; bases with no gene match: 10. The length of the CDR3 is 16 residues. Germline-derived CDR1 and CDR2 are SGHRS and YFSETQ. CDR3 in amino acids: CASSRQGQASNYGYTF. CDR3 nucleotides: TGCGCCAGCAGCCGACAGGGACAGGCGTCGAACTATGGCTACACCTTC.

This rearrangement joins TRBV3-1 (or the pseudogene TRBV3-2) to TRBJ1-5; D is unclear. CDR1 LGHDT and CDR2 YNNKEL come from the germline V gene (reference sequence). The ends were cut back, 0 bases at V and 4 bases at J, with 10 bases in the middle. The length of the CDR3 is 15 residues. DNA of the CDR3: TGTGCCAGCAGCCAAGATACGGGGAGGAATCAGCCCCAGCATTTT. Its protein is CASSQDTGRNQPQHF.